These 25 T cell receptor beta chains were all obtained from the same sample, sequenced in a study of blood T cell repertoires in COVID-19. Sequencing was performed with immunoSEQ multiplex PCR; in TCRdb, only in-frame clones are kept and a portion is missing. In the table there are about 240,000 clones, 80% to 95% of which are singletons. Sequencing used peripheral blood. These receptors came from a man younger than 45 with COVID-19, enrolled during active disease.

Here the CDR3 DNA reads TGCGCCAGCAGCCTAACTGACAGCTCCTACGAGCAGTACTTC. The encoded protein is CASSLTDSSYEQYF. The chain carries TRBV5-1 and TRBJ2-7; TRBD1 might be the D (5 bases). The germline V gene has CDR1 SGHRS and CDR2 YFSETQ. The CDR3 is 14 amino acids. The V end lost 4 bases, the J end lost 0 bases, and 11 bases lay between the germline ends.

This rearrangement joins TRBV29-1 to TRBJ2-7; D is perhaps TRBD1 (5 bases). V was trimmed by 4 bases and J by 5 bases, leaving 12 bases between them. This CDR3 contains 12 residues. The germline gives CDR1 SQVTM, CDR2 ANQGSEA. The DNA of the CDR3 is TGCAGCGTTGGTCCAGGGCGGAACGAGCAGTACTTC. Translated: CSVGPGRNEQYF.

V gene TRBV19 combines with J gene TRBJ1-4, with 9 bases matching TRBD1. The trim removed 5 bases at V and 5 bases at J, leaving 3 bases unmatched. The CDR3 consists of 14 residues. Germline loops: CDR1 LNHDA, CDR2 SQIVND (reference sequence). Here the CDR3 DNA reads TGTGCCAGTAGTCGCGGGACAGGGAATGAAAAACTGTTTTTT. It encodes CASSRGTGNEKLFF.

The chain is built from TRBV12-3 or TRBV12-4 and TRBJ2-4; D gene uncertain. The CDR3 consists of 12 residues. Trimming pared 5 bases from V and 6 bases from J, leaving 8 bases between. The CDR3 here is CASSLTLNIQYF. CDR3 bases: TGTGCCAGCAGTCTAACCCTAAACATTCAGTACTTC.

The V and J genes are TRBV5-5 and TRBJ1-1; D is perhaps TRBD1 (5 bases). Trimming pared 6 bases from V and 11 bases from J, leaving 26 bases between. The CDR3 is 15 residues long. Per germline, CDR1 SGHKS and CDR2 YYEKEE (reference sequence). The CDR3 DNA sequence: TGTGCCAGCACCACAAGAGTAGGGGCTACGTCGGGTGCTTTCTTT. This sequence encodes CASTTRVGATSGAFF.

The chain links TRBV10-1 to TRBJ2-5, with 8 bases fitting TRBD1. V shed 4 bases, J shed 5 bases, and the junction held 9 bases outside the gene matches. The CDR3 runs to 15 residues. Germline V gene sequence: CDR1 WNHNN, CDR2 SYGVQD (reference sequence). The CDR3 nucleotides are TGCGCCAGCAGTGGGGGACAGGCCCTTGGTGAGACCCAGTACTTC. It specifies CASSGGQALGETQYF.

In the case of this clone: An end of the junction does not agree with germline; a read error may underlie this. This sequence joins TRBV11-3 and TRBJ1-1; TRBD1 matches 8 bases. Germline-derived CDR1 and CDR2 are SGHNT and YENEEA. This CDR3 is 15 amino acids long. The CDR3 protein is CASSQTGQGNTEVFF. CDR3 nucleotides: TGTGCCAGCAGTCAGACCGGACAGGGCAACACTGAAGTTTTCTTT.

This chain connects TRBV9 to TRBJ2-1; TRBD2 aligns across 9 bases. CDR3 size: 15 residues. Trimming cost V 6 bases and J 10 bases; bases outside gene matches: 14. Per germline, CDR1 SGDLS and CDR2 YYNGEE. Here the CDR3 reads CASTAAGGGVGEQFF. CDR3 coding DNA: TGTGCCAGCACCGCAGCGGGGGGCGGGGTGGGAGAGCAGTTCTTC.

This rearrangement joins TRBV6-5 to TRBJ1-1; D might be TRBD1 (5 bases). The germline CDR1 and CDR2 sequences are MNHEY and SVGAGI. Between the trimmed V and J ends, which lost 2 bases and 6 bases, there was a span of 16 bases. The CDR3 contains 15 residues. The DNA of the CDR3 is TGTGCCAGCAGTTACGCTGGCAGGGATAACGCTGAAGCTTTCTTT. It specifies CASSYAGRDNAEAFF.

The chain uses TRBV5-1 and TRBJ2-1, with D maybe TRBD2 (6 bases). Germline V gives CDR1 SGHRS, CDR2 YFSETQ. The length of the CDR3 is 17 residues. Trimming cost V 1 base and J 0 bases, with 14 bases left between them. CDR3 residues: CASSLTVGGVSYNEQFF. The CDR3 DNA follows: TGCGCCAGCAGCTTGACCGTCGGCGGGGTCTCCTACAATGAGCAGTTCTTC.

J is TRBJ2-7 and V is TRBV30; TRBD1 aligns across 7 bases. After removal of 2 bases from V and 3 bases from J, the junction contained 10 bases not matched to a gene. This CDR3 is built from 15 residues. CDR1 and CDR2 from the germline V gene are GTSNPN and SVGIG (reference sequence). For the CDR3, the DNA is TGTGCCTGGAGTCGACAGGGAAATCAGGTCTACGAGCAGTACTTC. It specifies CAWSRQGNQVYEQYF.

This sequence joins TRBV27 and TRBJ2-7, with a tentative D call TRBD1 (5 bases). The germline gives CDR1 MNHEY, CDR2 SMNVEV (reference sequence). The CDR3 has 15 residues. The V and J ends lost 2 bases and 2 bases respectively, with 13 bases between them. CDR3 DNA sequence: TGTGCCAGCAGTTTACAGGGTGAAGTGCCCTACGAGCAGTACTTC. This gives the protein CASSLQGEVPYEQYF.

Only a few counts were recorded for this clone. Additional DNA sequences in this sample encode the identical CDR3. The rearrangement links TRBV27 to TRBJ2-5; TRBD1 aligns across 9 bases. This CDR3 region has 15 residues. The trim removed 5 bases at V and 5 bases at J, leaving 9 bases unmatched. Germline loops: CDR1 MNHEY, CDR2 SMNVEV (reference sequence). Here the CDR3 reads CASSLLQGAGETQYF. The DNA for the CDR3 is TGTGCCAGCAGTCTACTACAGGGGGCCGGGGAGACCCAGTACTTC.

The rearrangement links TRBV12-3 or TRBV12-4 to TRBJ2-7, with TRBD1 as a possible D gene (5 bases). V was pared by 4 bases and J by 2 bases, with 9 bases between. The CDR3 has 13 residues. CDR3 bases: TGTGCCAGCAGTTGGGGCGGCCCCTACGAGCAGTACTTC. The encoded protein is CASSWGGPYEQYF.

This clone was observed once. CDR3 region: CATSDLQGQGGNTIYF. The CDR3 DNA sequence: TGTGCCACCAGTGATTTGCAAGGACAGGGAGGCAACACCATATATTTT. This rearrangement joins TRBV24-1 to TRBJ1-3; 8 bases fit TRBD1. This CDR3 is built from 16 residues. V lost 0 bases, J lost 7 bases, and 7 bases stayed unmatched. Germline CDR1 KGHDR, CDR2 SFDVKD.

This chain connects TRBV4-1 to TRBJ2-7; D perhaps matches TRBD2 (6 bases). V dropped 1 base and J dropped 5 bases, with 21 bases sitting between them. CDR3 size: 17 residues. Germline V gene lookup returns CDR1 MGHRA and CDR2 YSYEKL. Written as DNA, the CDR3 is TGCGCCAGCAGCCAAGCGACCCGGGGTGCGGGGAAGGACGAGCAGTACTTC. It codes for CASSQATRGAGKDEQYF.

The chain combines TRBV21-1 with TRBJ2-3; the DNA was not compared with TRBD2, the D call given in the table. TRBV21-1 is reported as a pseudogene. CDR3 length: 19 amino acids. The CDR3 sequence: CASSKYGTSGAPSTDTQYF. As DNA, the CDR3 is TGTGCCAGCAGCAAATACGGGACTAGCGGGGCCCCTAGCACAGATACGCAGTATTTT.

The chain carries TRBV28 and TRBJ1-1; D is ambiguous. CDR3 length: 15 residues. The germline gives CDR1 MDHEN, CDR2 SYDVKM. Trimming shortened V by 7 bases and J by 1 base, and 16 bases separated the two germline ends. The CDR3 region has the DNA TGTGCCAGCATGGTTTTAATGCGGGGGAACACTGAAGCTTTCTTT. Its protein product is CASMVLMRGNTEAFF. Full variable domain (outside the CDR3, taken from reference TRBV28 and TRBJ1-1): DVKVTQSSRYLVKRTGEKVFLECVQDMDHENMFWYRQDPGLGLRLIYFSYDVKMKEKGDIPEGYSVSREKKERFSLILESASTNQTSMYLCASMVLMRGNTEAFFGQGTRLTVV.

This chain uses TRBV5-1 with TRBJ1-1; a possible D gene is TRBD1 (5 bases). V dropped 4 bases and J dropped 4 bases, with 14 bases sitting between them. The germline V gene encodes CDR1 SGHRS and CDR2 YFSETQ. The length of the CDR3 is 14 residues. CDR3 residues: CASSGGEPATEAFF. CDR3 DNA sequence: TGCGCCAGCAGCGGAGGGGAGCCCGCCACTGAAGCTTTCTTT.

J is TRBJ1-2 and V is TRBV12-3 or TRBV12-4; D is possibly TRBD1 (6 bases). The germline V and J ends were trimmed by 3 bases and 7 bases, with 12 bases remaining between them. The CDR3 has 13 amino acids. The CDR3 region has the DNA TGTGCCAGCAGTTTGGTCGGCAGGGGTGGCTACACCTTC. Encoded protein: CASSLVGRGGYTF.

The chain uses TRBV4-1 and TRBJ1-1; D remains ambiguous. The CDR3 has 14 amino acids. The germline CDR1 and CDR2 sequences are MGHRA and YSYEKL. The V gene lost 6 bases and the J gene lost 0 bases, with 11 bases spanning the gap. The CDR3 region is CASRLYSMNTEAFF. The CDR3 DNA follows: TGCGCCAGCAGACTTTATTCCATGAACACTGAAGCTTTCTTT.

This CDR3 reads CASSLLGQPNYGYTF. Here the CDR3 DNA reads TGTGCCAGCAGCTTATTGGGACAGCCTAACTATGGCTACACCTTC. The rearrangement uses TRBV7-2 and TRBJ1-2; 7 positions agree with TRBD1. There are 15 residues in the CDR3. Germline V lookup: CDR1 SGHTA, CDR2 FQGNSA. With 2 bases clipped from V and 0 bases from J, the junction kept 3 bases outside the gene matches. The full variable domain, rest sourced from reference TRBV7-2 and TRBJ1-2, is GAGVSQSPSNKVTEKGKDVELRCDPISGHTALYWYRQSLGQGLEFLIYFQGNSAPDKSGLPSDRFSAERTGGSVSTLTIQRTQQEDSAVYLCASSLLGQPNYGYTFGSGTRLTVV.

This clone was seen once. The chain is built from TRBV10-3 and TRBJ1-1; D is perhaps TRBD1 (6 bases). Trimming left V 2 bases short and J 1 base short, with 11 bases between. The CDR3 consists of 15 residues. Germline CDR1 is ENHRY and CDR2 is SYGVKD. This CDR3 reads CAISEGGQRNTEAFF. As DNA, the CDR3 is TGTGCCATCAGTGAGGGGGGACAACGGAACACTGAAGCTTTCTTT.

This chain uses TRBV11-3 with TRBJ2-7; weak D call: TRBD1 (5 bases). The CDR3 is made up of 13 amino acids. Germline-derived CDR1 and CDR2 are SGHNT and YENEEA. Trimming took 1 base from V and 6 from J, leaving 10 bases between them. As DNA, the CDR3 is TGTGCCAGCAGCTTAGGTCTTAGGGGCGAGCAGTACTTC. Its protein product is CASSLGLRGEQYF.

The chain couples TRBV12-5 to TRBJ2-7; 9 bases match TRBD1. CDR1 and CDR2 (germline): LGHNT, FRNRAP. Losses at the gene ends were 5 bases for V and 4 bases for J; bases not matched to a gene: 6. The CDR3 length is 14 residues. The CDR3 reads CASGTGQGGYEQYF. For the CDR3, the DNA is TGTGCTAGTGGTACGGGACAGGGCGGTTACGAGCAGTACTTC.